The source of this T cell receptor (beta chain) is a study of shared clonotypes between healthy human individuals. Worth noting for this clone: At the DNA level, this CDR3 is encoded by other sequences in the same sample as well.

The ends lost 1 base at V and 2 bases at J; junction bases unmatched: 4. This CDR3 has 16 amino acids. The germline V gene encodes CDR1 MNHNS and CDR2 SASEGT. The authors ran the assay at deep level. Replicate PCRs from sorted subsets contained 200 ng DNA, which is roughly 30,000 T cell genomes. Source study methods: ImmunoSEQ sequences covered only the junction and lacked quality scores; filtering therefore differed. Sequencing used immunoSEQ multiplex PCR; TCRdb keeps in-frame clones, though not all of them. The V and J calls and clone size come from that table; D and trimming were worked out from the DNA. Of about 1.5 million clones in the sample, roughly 97% were seen once.

The sequence was obtained from a man aged 25 to 40 in good health. Sequencing was done on a sample of naive CD4+ T cells sorted from blood. Sample subset: CD45RA+ positively selected. The rearrangement links TRBV6-1 to TRBJ2-3; 9 bases agree with TRBD2. The CDR3 here is CASSEVLAGNTDTQYF. DNA for the CDR3: TGTGCCAGCAGTGAAGTGCTAGCGGGAAACACAGATACGCAGTATTTT.